This T cell receptor (beta chain) was sequenced during a study of cytomegalovirus exposure and HLA in healthy donors. Germline CDR1 is SGDLS and CDR2 is YYNGEE. With V trimmed by 0 bases and J by 8 bases, 5 bases remained unmatched. The CDR3 spans 15 residues. Both 60 Vbeta primers and 13 Jbeta primers went into the PCR. The assay was immunoSEQ multiplex PCR, and TCRdb's table has in-frame clones only and misses some. The sample gives about 96,000 clones, approximately 75% of which show up once; around 3% is in the top ten. Sequenced input: PBMCs. This receptor was obtained from a female donor in good health and CMV-seropositive. V is TRBV9 and J is TRBJ2-1; 10 bases are shared with TRBD1. The CDR3 nucleotides are TGTGCCAGCAGCGTAGGCGACAGGGGGCGGGATGAGCAGTTCTTC. Protein: CASSVGDRGRDEQFF. The full variable domain, its missing parts supplied by reference TRBV9 and TRBJ2-1, is DSGVTQTPKHLITATGQRVTLRCSPRSGDLSVYWYQQSLDQGLQFLIQYYNGEERAKGNILERFSAQQFPDLHSELNLSSLELGDSALYFCASSVGDRGRDEQFFGPGTRLTVL.